What follows is one T cell receptor (beta chain) and its context. These data belong to a study of blood T cell repertoires in COVID-19. About the research overall: From T cells, B-cell-depleted T cells, or PBMCs came the material, which was cDNA or gDNA.

The CDR3 sequence is 15 residues long. The germline V and J ends were trimmed by 1 base and 5 bases, with 14 bases remaining between them. Germline V CDR1 and CDR2: SGHVS, FNYEAQ. In the authors' methods: Quantification of nucleated cells was approximated via reference gene primer amplification. Profiling relied on immunoSEQ multiplex PCR, and the TCRdb table lists in-frame clones only, not all of them. D and trimming were read from the DNA, whereas the V and J calls and clone size are those reported in that table. The sample lists roughly 190,000 clones, around 89% seen once, with approximately 4.5% in the top ten.

This clonotype was sampled from a human donor in a cohort sampled during active COVID-19. The J gene is TRBJ1-1, the V gene TRBV7-6, with D tentatively TRBD1 (5 bases). Material for sequencing was peripheral blood. The CDR3 reads CASSLGLGGTTEAFF. The CDR3 nucleotides read TGTGCCAGCAGCTTAGGTTTGGGGGGGACGACTGAAGCTTTCTTT. Together with reference TRBV7-6 and TRBJ1-1, the CDR3 gives the full variable domain: GAGVSQSPRYKVTKRGQDVALRCDPISGHVSLYWYRQALGQGPEFLTYFNYEAQQDKSGLPNDRFSAERPEGSISTLTIQRTEQRDSAMYRCASSLGLGGTTEAFFGQGTRLTVV.